This section outlines one T cell receptor (beta chain) sequence together with its context. There are 12 residues in the CDR3. The V and J ends lost 5 bases and 16 bases, in that order; junction bases with no gene match: 9. Germline V CDR1 and CDR2: SEHNR, FQNEAQ (reference sequence). This sample was taken from a study of blood T cell repertoires in COVID-19. As processed by the authors: From reference gene primer amplification, estimates of nucleated cell counts were derived. Profiled with immunoSEQ multiplex PCR; TCRdb holds only in-frame clones, not every one. The DNA gave D and trimming, while V, J and clone size come from that table. The repertoire holds 130,000 to 150,000 clones, with 80% to 90% as singletons.

The source is a middle-aged man who had recovered from COVID-19. Sequences were obtained from peripheral blood. The gene calls are TRBV7-9 and TRBJ2-1, with 9 bases fitting TRBD2. The CDR3 nucleotides read TGTGCCAGCAGCGCCGTGGGACTAGCCTTTTTCTTC. Protein product: CASSAVGLAFFF.